These 20 T cell receptor beta chains came from one sample sequenced in a study of control samples from healthy donors and cancer patients. Measured with immunoSEQ multiplex PCR; TCRdb has only the in-frame clones, and not every one. The table records about 160,000 clones, around 96% of them present only once. The sequenced sample was blood. These receptors were taken from a woman aged 30 to 39 in good health.

The V gene is TRBV2, the J gene TRBJ2-1; the D gene is possibly TRBD2 (5 bases). The CDR3 covers 16 residues. The germline V and J ends were trimmed by 5 bases and 3 bases, with 17 bases remaining between them. CDR1 is SNHLY and CDR2 is FYNNEI in the germline V gene. The DNA of the CDR3 is TGTGCCAGCAGTCCCATGTTTGCGGGCGTCTACAATGAGCAGTTCTTC. It translates to CASSPMFAGVYNEQFF.

CDR3 bases: TGTGCCACCAGTCGGCCAGGGGGGGGCGAGACCCAGTACTTC. It translates to CATSRPGGGETQYF. This chain links TRBV24-1 with TRBJ2-5; perhaps D is TRBD1 or TRBD2 (7 bases each). CDR1 is KGHDR and CDR2 is SFDVKD in the germline V gene. Trimming removed 6 bases at V and 5 bases at J, with 15 bases between. The CDR3 runs 14 residues.

CDR3 sequence (DNA): TGTGCCAGCAGCCAGGGGCCCTACTCCTACGAGCAGTACTTC. Translating gives CASSQGPYSYEQYF. The genes are TRBV5-5 and TRBJ2-7; D might be TRBD1 (6 bases). Germline CDR1 and CDR2: SGHKS and YYEKEE (reference sequence). V was pared by 4 bases and J by 0 bases, with 11 bases between. The CDR3 length is 14 residues.

This chain links TRBV5-5 with TRBJ1-2; 11 bases map to TRBD1. This CDR3 has 15 amino acids. Germline CDR1 reads SGHKS; CDR2 reads YYEKEE (reference sequence). Germline trimming cut 4 bases from V and 8 bases from J; bases unmatched to any gene: 10. The CDR3 loop is CASSLWTGGPLGYTF. In DNA form, the CDR3 reads TGTGCCAGCAGCCTATGGACAGGGGGCCCTCTAGGCTACACCTTC. The whole variable domain, filled in from reference TRBV5-5 and TRBJ1-2, reads DAGVTQSPTHLIKTRGQQVTLRCSPISGHKSVSWYQQVLGQGPQFIFQYYEKEERGRGNFPDRFSARQFPNYSSELNVNALLLGDSALYLCASSLWTGGPLGYTFGSGTRLTVV.

The chain combines TRBV3-1 (or the pseudogene TRBV3-2) with TRBJ2-2; no definite D call. V dropped 2 bases and J dropped 6 bases, with 4 bases sitting between them. In germline, CDR1 is LGHDT, CDR2 YNNKEL (reference sequence). This CDR3 region has 12 residues. CDR3 region: CASSQRAGELFF. CDR3 in DNA: TGTGCCAGCAGCCAACGGGCCGGGGAGCTGTTTTTT.

The chain has TRBV30 and TRBJ2-2; a possible D gene is TRBD1 (6 bases). Germline V gene lookup returns CDR1 GTSNPN and CDR2 SVGIG (reference sequence). Trimming cost V 2 bases and J 3 bases, with 13 bases left between them. This CDR3 has 15 residues. In DNA form, the CDR3 reads TGTGCCTGGAGTACCGGGACAAGGGACACCGGGGAGCTGTTTTTT. Translating gives CAWSTGTRDTGELFF.

The rearrangement links TRBV28 to TRBJ2-3; 7 positions agree with TRBD1. CDR3 length: 16 amino acids. The J segment lost 3 bases and the V segment lost 5 bases, leaving 11 bases of the junction unmatched. CDR1 and CDR2 (germline): MDHEN, SYDVKM. In DNA, the CDR3 is TGTGCCAGCAGTCGTACCGGGACAGAAGAAACAGATACGCAGTATTTT. It encodes CASSRTGTEETDTQYF. Looking up the rest from reference TRBV28 and TRBJ2-3 gives the full variable domain: DVKVTQSSRYLVKRTGEKVFLECVQDMDHENMFWYRQDPGLGLRLIYFSYDVKMKEKGDIPEGYSVSREKKERFSLILESASTNQTSMYLCASSRTGTEETDTQYFGPGTRLTVL.

The rearrangement uses TRBV2 and TRBJ2-3, with D maybe TRBD1 (6 bases). Germline V CDR1 and CDR2: SNHLY, FYNNEI. CDR3 length equals 14 residues. Deletions cut 6 bases from V and 8 bases from J, with 18 bases between. CDR3 coding DNA: TGTGCCAGCAGCACTGCGACAGGAACGGGTACGCAGTATTTT. This gives the protein CASSTATGTGTQYF.

The chain employs TRBV4-1 and TRBJ1-4, with no clear D. The V end was cut by 1 base, the J end by 7 bases, with 7 bases between. CDR3 length: 13 amino acids. The germline gives CDR1 MGHRA, CDR2 YSYEKL. The CDR3 DNA reads TGCGCCAGCAGCCAAGTTTTTTCTGAAAAACTGTTTTTT. It translates to CASSQVFSEKLFF.

The rearrangement joins TRBV5-1 to TRBJ2-3; 10 nucleotides match TRBD2. After removal of 0 bases from V and 4 bases from J, the junction contained 8 bases not matched to a gene. Looked up from germline, CDR1 is SGHRS and CDR2 is YFSETQ. The CDR3 covers 17 residues. Here the CDR3 reads CASSLGASGGSADTQYF. DNA for the CDR3: TGCGCCAGCAGCTTGGGGGCTAGCGGGGGTTCCGCAGATACGCAGTATTTT. Looking up the rest from reference TRBV5-1 and TRBJ2-3 gives the full variable domain: KAGVTQTPRYLIKTRGQQVTLSCSPISGHRSVSWYQQTPGQGLQFLFEYFSETQRNKGNFPGRFSGRQFSNSRSEMNVSTLELGDSALYLCASSLGASGGSADTQYFGPGTRLTVL.

This clone appeared once. The V and J genes are TRBV7-9 and TRBJ1-4, with D tentatively TRBD1 (5 bases). The CDR3 consists of 13 residues. Germline V gene lookup returns CDR1 SEHNR and CDR2 FQNEAQ (reference sequence). V shed 1 base and J shed 10 bases, with 10 bases lying between them. The CDR3 nucleotides are TGTGCCAGCAGCTTAGAGCAGGGAGGAAAACTGTTTTTT. The encoded protein is CASSLEQGGKLFF.

DNA of the CDR3: TGTGCCAGCAGCGTGAGGGGACAGTTCAATCAGCCCCAGCATTTT. Its translation is CASSVRGQFNQPQHF. The chain uses TRBV28 and TRBJ1-5, with TRBD1 matching over 7 bases. The CDR3 runs to 15 residues. Germline loops: CDR1 MDHEN, CDR2 SYDVKM. The trim removed 6 bases at V and 3 bases at J, leaving 8 bases unmatched.

The rearrangement links TRBV24-1 to TRBJ2-2, with TRBD2 matching 9 bases. The CDR3 is 20 amino acids. V shed 1 base and J 0 bases; nucleotides not matched to a gene: 11. Looked up from germline, CDR1 is KGHDR and CDR2 is SFDVKD. DNA of the CDR3: TGTGCCACCAGTGATTTCCGGCGTGGTCTAGCGGGGACGAACACCGGGGAGCTGTTTTTT. This codes for CATSDFRRGLAGTNTGELFF.

The V gene is TRBV3-1 (or the pseudogene TRBV3-2), the J gene TRBJ2-2; no definite D call. CDR1 LGHDT and CDR2 YNNKEL come from the germline V gene (reference sequence). The CDR3 spans 13 residues. V lost 5 bases, J lost 3 bases, and 7 bases lay in between. Written as DNA, the CDR3 is TGTGCCAGCAGCTTCGAGTACACCGGGGAGCTGTTTTTT. This sequence encodes CASSFEYTGELFF.

The rearrangement joins TRBV7-9 to TRBJ1-4; D unclear. The germline V and J ends were trimmed by 3 bases and 10 bases, with 9 bases remaining between them. The CDR3 has 12 amino acids. Germline V gene data show CDR1 as SEHNR and CDR2 as FQNEAQ (reference sequence). The CDR3 spells CASSFPGGKLFF. In nucleotides, the CDR3 is TGTGCCAGCAGCTTCCCGGGTGGAAAACTGTTTTTT.

This clone was recorded once. The genes are TRBV28 and TRBJ1-1, with 9 bases identical to TRBD1. This CDR3 contains 13 residues. The V gene end was trimmed by 8 bases and the J gene end by 0 bases; junction bases not matched to a gene: 1. Germline lookup yields CDR1 MDHEN and CDR2 SYDVKM. This CDR3 is CASHRGLNTEAFF. CDR3 sequence (DNA): TGTGCCAGCCACAGGGGGCTGAACACTGAAGCTTTCTTT.

The CDR3, as DNA: TGTGCCAGCAGTGATCTGCAATTTTCTAAAGCTAACTATGGCTACACCTTC. It specifies CASSDLQFSKANYGYTF. The rearrangement joins TRBV28 to TRBJ1-2; no firm D call. Germline values: CDR1 MDHEN, CDR2 SYDVKM. This CDR3 comprises 17 residues. The germline V and J ends were trimmed by 5 bases and 0 bases, with 19 bases remaining between them.

The chain recombines TRBV28 with TRBJ1-1, with D tentatively TRBD1 (5 bases). The CDR3 length is 13 residues. Deletions cut 2 bases from V and 5 bases from J, with 9 bases between. In germline, CDR1 is MDHEN, CDR2 SYDVKM. DNA for the CDR3: TGTGCCAGCAGTTTAAGTGGGGGGACTGAAGCTTTCTTT. This encodes CASSLSGGTEAFF.

The chain has TRBV11-3 and TRBJ2-1; 7 bases align to TRBD1. CDR3 length: 13 residues. CDR1 is SGHNT and CDR2 is YENEEA in the germline V gene. V lost 1 base, J lost 6 bases, and 0 bases stayed unmatched. CDR3: CASSLAGGNEQFF. The CDR3 bases are TGTGCCAGCAGCTTAGCAGGGGGCAATGAGCAGTTCTTC. Complete variable domain (other parts from reference TRBV11-3 and TRBJ2-1): EAGVVQSPRYKIIEKKQPVAFWCNPISGHNTLYWYLQNLGQGPELLIRYENEEAVDDSQLPKDRFSAERLKGVDSTLKIQPAELGDSAVYLCASSLAGGNEQFFGPGTRLTVL.

The genes are TRBV5-6 and TRBJ2-1; perhaps TRBD1 as D (5 bases). This CDR3 is built from 16 residues. Germline V gene sequence: CDR1 SGHDT, CDR2 YYEEEE. V lost 2 bases, J lost 3 bases, and 15 bases lay in between. The CDR3 DNA reads TGTGCCAGCAGCTTTGATCTCGACAGTGTCTACAATGAGCAGTTCTTC. It encodes CASSFDLDSVYNEQFF.